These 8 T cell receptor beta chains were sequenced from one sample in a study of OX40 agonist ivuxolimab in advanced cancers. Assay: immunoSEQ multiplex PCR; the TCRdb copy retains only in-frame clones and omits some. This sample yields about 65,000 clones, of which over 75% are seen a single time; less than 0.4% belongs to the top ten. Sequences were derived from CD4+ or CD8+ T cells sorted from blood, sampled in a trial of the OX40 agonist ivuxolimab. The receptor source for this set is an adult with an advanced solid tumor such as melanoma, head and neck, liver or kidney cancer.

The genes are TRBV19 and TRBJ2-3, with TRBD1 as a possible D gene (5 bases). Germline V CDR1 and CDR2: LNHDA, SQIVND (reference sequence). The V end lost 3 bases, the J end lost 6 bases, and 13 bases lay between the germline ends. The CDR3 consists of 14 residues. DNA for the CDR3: TGTGCCAGTAGTATCAGCCAGGGTAGGGATACGCAGTATTTT. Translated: CASSISQGRDTQYF.

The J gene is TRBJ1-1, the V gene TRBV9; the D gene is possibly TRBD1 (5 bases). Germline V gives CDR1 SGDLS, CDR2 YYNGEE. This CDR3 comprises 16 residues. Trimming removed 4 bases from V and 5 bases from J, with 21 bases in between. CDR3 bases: TGTGCCAGCAGCCGTAGTAGAGGGAGGTGGGGGACTGAAGCTTTCTTT. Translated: CASSRSRGRWGTEAFF.

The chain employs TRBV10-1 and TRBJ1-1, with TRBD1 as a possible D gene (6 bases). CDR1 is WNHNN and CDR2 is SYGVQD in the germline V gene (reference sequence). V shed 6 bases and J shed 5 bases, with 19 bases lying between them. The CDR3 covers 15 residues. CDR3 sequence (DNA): TGCGCCAGCAGGGATCCCGGGGACAAGGGGACTGAAGCTTTCTTT. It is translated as CASRDPGDKGTEAFF.

CDR3 DNA sequence: TGTGCCAGCAGCTCCGCGGGACAGGGTAGTGAGCAGTACTTC. As protein: CASSSAGQGSEQYF. J is TRBJ2-7 and V is TRBV7-3, with 9 bases that match TRBD1. CDR1 is SGHTA and CDR2 is FQGTGA in the germline V gene. The J segment lost 7 bases and the V segment lost 4 bases, leaving 8 bases of the junction unmatched. This CDR3 is built from 14 residues.

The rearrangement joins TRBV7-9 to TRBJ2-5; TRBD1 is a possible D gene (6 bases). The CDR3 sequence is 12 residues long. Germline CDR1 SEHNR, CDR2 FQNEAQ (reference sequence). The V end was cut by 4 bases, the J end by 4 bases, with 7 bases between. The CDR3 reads CASSSTGETQYF. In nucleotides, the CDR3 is TGTGCCAGCAGCTCGACAGGAGAGACCCAGTACTTC.

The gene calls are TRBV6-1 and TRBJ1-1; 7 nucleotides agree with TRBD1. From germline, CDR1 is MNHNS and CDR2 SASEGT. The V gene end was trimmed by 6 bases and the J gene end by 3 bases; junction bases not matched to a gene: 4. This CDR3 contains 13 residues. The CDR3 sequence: CASRITGDTEAFF. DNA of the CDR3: TGTGCCAGCAGGATAACAGGGGACACTGAAGCTTTCTTT.

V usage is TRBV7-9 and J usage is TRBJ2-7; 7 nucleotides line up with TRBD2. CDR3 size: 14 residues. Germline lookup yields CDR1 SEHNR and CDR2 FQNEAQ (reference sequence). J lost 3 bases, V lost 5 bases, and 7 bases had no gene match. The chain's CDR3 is CASSPGGGGYEQYF. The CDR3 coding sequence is TGTGCCAGCAGCCCGGGCGGGGGAGGCTACGAGCAGTACTTC. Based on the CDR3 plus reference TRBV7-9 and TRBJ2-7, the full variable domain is DTGVSQNPRHKITKRGQNVTFRCDPISEHNRLYWYRQTLGQGPEFLTYFQNEAQLEKSRLLSDRFSAERPKGSFSTLEIQRTEQGDSAMYLCASSPGGGGYEQYFGPGTRLTVT.

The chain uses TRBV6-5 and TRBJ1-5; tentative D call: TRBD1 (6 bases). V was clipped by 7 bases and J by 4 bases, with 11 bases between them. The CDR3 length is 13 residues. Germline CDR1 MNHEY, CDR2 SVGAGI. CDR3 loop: CASTGGENQPQHF. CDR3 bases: TGTGCCAGCACGGGGGGCGAAAATCAGCCCCAGCATTTT.